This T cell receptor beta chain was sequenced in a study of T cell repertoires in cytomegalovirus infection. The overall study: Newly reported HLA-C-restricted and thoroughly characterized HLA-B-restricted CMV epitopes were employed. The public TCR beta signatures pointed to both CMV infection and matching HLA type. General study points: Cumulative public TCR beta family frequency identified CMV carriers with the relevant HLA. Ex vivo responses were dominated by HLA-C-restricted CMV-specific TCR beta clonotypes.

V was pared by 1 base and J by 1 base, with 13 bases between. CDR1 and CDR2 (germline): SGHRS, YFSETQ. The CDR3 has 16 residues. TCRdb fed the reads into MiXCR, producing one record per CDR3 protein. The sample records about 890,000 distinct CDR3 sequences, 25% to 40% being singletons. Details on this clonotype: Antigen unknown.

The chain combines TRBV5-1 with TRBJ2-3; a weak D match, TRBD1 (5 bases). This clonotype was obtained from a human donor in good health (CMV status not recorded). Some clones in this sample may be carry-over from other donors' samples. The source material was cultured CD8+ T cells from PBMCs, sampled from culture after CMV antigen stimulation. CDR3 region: CASSLNQGIGTDTQYF. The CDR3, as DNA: TGCGCCAGCAGCTTGAATCAGGGTATAGGCACAGATACGCAGTATTTT. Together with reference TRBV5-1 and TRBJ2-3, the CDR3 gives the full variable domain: KAGVTQTPRYLIKTRGQQVTLSCSPISGHRSVSWYQQTPGQGLQFLFEYFSETQRNKGNFPGRFSGRQFSNSRSEMNVSTLELGDSALYLCASSLNQGIGTDTQYFGPGTRLTVL.